Here is one T cell receptor (beta chain) with its context. No antigen is known for it. These data are taken from a study of T cell responses to AZD1222 COVID-19 vaccine. Study-level findings and limits: Just a handful of people given AZD1222 tested seropositive at baseline. Repertoires were collected only later (after the peak T cell response had occurred). As reported, nearly half of all spike-specific TCRs target variant regions that are unmutated.

Germline CDR1 reads SGHTA; CDR2 reads FQGTGA. This CDR3 spans 16 amino acids. Losses at the gene ends were 5 bases for V and 4 bases for J; bases not matched to a gene: 13. Data came from immunoSEQ multiplex PCR; TCRdb stores just in-frame clones and leaves some out. The table lists about 140,000 clones. This clonotype was sampled from an adult in good health. This chain connects TRBV7-3 to TRBJ1-1; 7 bases line up with TRBD1. The specimen sequenced was peripheral blood. This CDR3 is CASSANPQGLGTEAFF. In DNA, the CDR3 is TGTGCCAGCAGCGCCAACCCACAGGGGCTCGGCACTGAAGCTTTCTTT.